This T cell receptor (beta chain) was profiled in a study of blood T cell repertoires in COVID-19. Followed longitudinally, the Seattle patients had been enrolled during active infection. This clone was seen a handful of times. Germline CDR1 SGHTS, CDR2 YDEGEE. V was cut by 2 bases and J by 2 bases, with 10 bases left in between. The CDR3 is made up of 14 amino acids. Assay: immunoSEQ multiplex PCR; the TCRdb copy retains only in-frame clones and omits some. The sample yields over 250,000 clones, just under 90% seen once. V and J are TRBV5-8 and TRBJ1-2; tentatively, D is TRBD1 (5 bases). This receptor was obtained from a woman in her 50s with COVID-19, enrolled during active disease. The specimen was peripheral blood. The CDR3 bases are TGTGCCAGCAGCTTTTCAGGGTTCAACTATGGCTACACCTTC. Its protein product is CASSFSGFNYGYTF.